The rows below give T cell receptor beta chains drawn from one sample of a study of blood T cells in healthy people across ages. Each CDR3 protein is one row after TCRdb ran MiXCR on the 5' RACE reads. The sample lists about 620,000 distinct CDR3 sequences, around 20% occurring once. The source material was blood. These receptors originate from a man aged 70 or older in good health. Both conserved end residues are part of each CDR3. Each record gives: clone size, CDR3 length, V gene, J gene, D gene, CDR3 DNA, CDR3 protein. The D gene is left open where the match is weak. Clone size is given for some rows only: seen once, a few or many times, or a class if the clone is expanded.

>-|12|TRBV20-1|TRBJ1-4|-
TGCAGTGCTAGGGCAGGGACTGAAAAACTGTTTTTT
CSARAGTEKLFF
>-|17|TRBV5-1|TRBJ2-1|TRBD2
TGCGCCAGCAACCTCGTGAGCGGGAGAGGGGGGTACAATGAGCAGTTCTTC
CASNLVSGRGGYNEQFF
>-|17|TRBV12-3/TRBV12-4|TRBJ2-6|TRBD1
TGTGCCAGCAGTTCCGGGACAGGGCTTGCTGGGGCCAACGTCCTGACTTTC
CASSSGTGLAGANVLTF
>-|15|TRBV10-3|TRBJ2-1|TRBD2
TGTGCCATCAGGGCAAGCGGGAGGCCCTACAATGAGCAGTTCTTC
CAIRASGRPYNEQFF
>-|14|TRBV24-1|TRBJ2-3|-
TGTGCCACCAGTGTTTCGGGAGCTACAGATACGCAGTGTTTT
CATSVSGATDTQCF
>few|15|TRBV4-1|TRBJ1-3|-
TGCGCCAGCAGCCCACAGGTCAGGGGCGGAAACACCATATATTTT
CASSPQVRGGNTIYF
>-|14|TRBV6-5|TRBJ2-1|TRBD2
TGTGCCAGCAGCCCTCTCTCGGGAGGCTATGAGCAGTTCTTC
CASSPLSGGYEQFF
>-|13|TRBV10-1|TRBJ1-2|-
TGCGCCAGCAGTGATTCGAGGGACTATGGCTACACCTTC
CASSDSRDYGYTF
>-|14|TRBV12-3/TRBV12-4|TRBJ2-3|TRBD2
TGTGCCAGCAGCTGCAGCGGGAGAACAGATACGCAGTATTTT
CASSCSGRTDTQYF
>-|14|TRBV10-3|TRBJ2-7|TRBD1
TGTGCCATCACCGGGACAGGGGATAAGTACGAGCAGTACTTC
CAITGTGDKYEQYF
>few|16|TRBV5-1|TRBJ2-3|TRBD2
TGCGCCAGCAGCTCTACTAGCGGGCGGAACACAGATACGCAGTATTTT
CASSSTSGRNTDTQYF
>few|16|TRBV3-1|TRBJ2-1|-
TGTGCCAGCAGCCAAGATCAGGGGGGCCCCTACAATGAGCAGTTCTTC
CASSQDQGGPYNEQFF
>-|13|TRBV7-9|TRBJ1-3|TRBD1
TGTGCCCACGGGGACAGCTCTGGAAACACCATATATTTT
CAHGDSSGNTIYF
>few|14|TRBV6-1|TRBJ1-2|TRBD1
TGTGCCAGCAGTGATGGTCAGGGGGGCTATGGCTACACCTTC
CASSDGQGGYGYTF
>-|15|TRBV6-5|TRBJ1-1|-
TGTGCCAGCAGTTACCCGGGGCTGGGGACCACTGAAGCTTTCTTT
CASSYPGLGTTEAFF
>-|15|TRBV5-5|TRBJ2-5|-
TGTGCCAGCAGCTTAGAGGCAGGGATAATGGAGACCCAGTACTTC
CASSLEAGIMETQYF
>few|14|TRBV20-1|TRBJ2-3|TRBD2
TGCAGTGCGAGACTAGCGGGACAGACAGATACGCAGTATTTT
CSARLAGQTDTQYF
>few|14|TRBV7-6|TRBJ2-1|-
TGTGCCAGCAGCTTGAGTGCCGGCCACAATGAGCAGTTCTTC
CASSLSAGHNEQFF
>few|13|TRBV6-6|TRBJ1-1|-
TGTGCCACGGGGGGCGCGGTGGGCACTGAAGCTTTCTTT
CATGGAVGTEAFF
>few|15|TRBV5-5|TRBJ2-6|TRBD1
TGTGCCAGCAGCGGACAGGTCTCTGGGGCCAACGTCCTGACTTTC
CASSGQVSGANVLTF
>-|17|TRBV20-1|TRBJ1-4|-
TGCAGTGCTAGAGATCTGGGGGGGCGCGGAACTAATGAAAAACTGTTTTTT
CSARDLGGRGTNEKLFF
>once|16|TRBV21-1|TRBJ2-7|-
TGTGCCAGCAGCCTGATCTGGGGCAGCGAGGGATACGAGCAGTACTTC
CASSLIWGSEGYEQYF
>many|16|TRBV6-1|TRBJ2-1|TRBD1
TGTGCCAGCAAAACGGCCGGGACAGGTCACTACAATGAGCAGTTCTTC
CASKTAGTGHYNEQFF
>-|16|TRBV9|TRBJ1-5|TRBD1
TGTGCCAGTAGACAACAGGGGATCTATAGCAATCAGCCCCAGCATTTT
CASRQQGIYSNQPQHF
>few|14|TRBV18|TRBJ2-4|TRBD1
TGTGCCAGCTCACCACAGGACAGGGGGGACATTCAGTACTTC
CASSPQDRGDIQYF